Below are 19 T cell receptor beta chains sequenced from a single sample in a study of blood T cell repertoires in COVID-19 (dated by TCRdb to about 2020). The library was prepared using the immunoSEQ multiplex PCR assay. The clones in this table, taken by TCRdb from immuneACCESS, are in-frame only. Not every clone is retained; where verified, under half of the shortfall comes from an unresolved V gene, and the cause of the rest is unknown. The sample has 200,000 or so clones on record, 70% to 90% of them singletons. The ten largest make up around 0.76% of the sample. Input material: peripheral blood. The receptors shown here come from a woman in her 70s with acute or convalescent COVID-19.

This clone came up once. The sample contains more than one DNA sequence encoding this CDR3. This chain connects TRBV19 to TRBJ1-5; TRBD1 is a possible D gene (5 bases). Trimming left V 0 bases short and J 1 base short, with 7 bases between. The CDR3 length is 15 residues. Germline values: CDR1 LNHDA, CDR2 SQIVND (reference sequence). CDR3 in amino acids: CASSIDRGSNQPQHF. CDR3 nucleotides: TGTGCCAGTAGTATAGATCGGGGGAGCAATCAGCCCCAGCATTTT.

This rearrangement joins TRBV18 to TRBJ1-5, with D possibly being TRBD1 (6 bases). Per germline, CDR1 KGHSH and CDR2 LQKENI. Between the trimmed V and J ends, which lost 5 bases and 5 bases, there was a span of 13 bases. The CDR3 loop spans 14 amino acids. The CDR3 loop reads CASSRTEVDQPQHF. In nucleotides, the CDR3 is TGTGCCAGCTCAAGGACAGAAGTTGATCAGCCCCAGCATTTT.

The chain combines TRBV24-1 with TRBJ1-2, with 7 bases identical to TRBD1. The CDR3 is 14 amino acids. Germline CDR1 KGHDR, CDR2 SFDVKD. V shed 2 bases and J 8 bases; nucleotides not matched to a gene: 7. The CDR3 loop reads CATSDSPRGDGYTF. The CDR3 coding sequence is TGTGCCACCAGTGATTCCCCCAGGGGGGACGGCTACACCTTC.

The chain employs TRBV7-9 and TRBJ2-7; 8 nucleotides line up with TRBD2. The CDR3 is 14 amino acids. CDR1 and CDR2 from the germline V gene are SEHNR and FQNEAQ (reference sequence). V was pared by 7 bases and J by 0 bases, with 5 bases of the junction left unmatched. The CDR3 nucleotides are TGTGCCAGCACCGGACTAGCAACCTCCTACGAGCAGTACTTC. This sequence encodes CASTGLATSYEQYF.

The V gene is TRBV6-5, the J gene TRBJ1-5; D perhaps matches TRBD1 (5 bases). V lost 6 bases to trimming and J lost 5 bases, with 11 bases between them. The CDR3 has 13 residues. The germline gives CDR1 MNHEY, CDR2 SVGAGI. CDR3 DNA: TGTGCCAGCAGGATCCAGGGTCATCAGCCCCAGCATTTT. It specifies CASRIQGHQPQHF.

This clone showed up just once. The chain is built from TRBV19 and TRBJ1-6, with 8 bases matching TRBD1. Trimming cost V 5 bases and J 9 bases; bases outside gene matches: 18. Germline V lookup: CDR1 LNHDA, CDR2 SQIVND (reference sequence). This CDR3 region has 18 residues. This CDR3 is CASSSTRTGKGSISPLHF. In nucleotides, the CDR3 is TGTGCCAGTAGTTCTACTCGGACAGGGAAGGGCTCAATTTCACCCCTCCACTTT.

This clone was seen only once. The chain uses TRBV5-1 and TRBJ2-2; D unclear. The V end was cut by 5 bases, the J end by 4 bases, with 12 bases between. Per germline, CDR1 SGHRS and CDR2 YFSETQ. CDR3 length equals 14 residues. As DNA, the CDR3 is TGCGCCAGCAGGCCTTTCCCCGGCACCGGGGAGCTGTTTTTT. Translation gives CASRPFPGTGELFF.

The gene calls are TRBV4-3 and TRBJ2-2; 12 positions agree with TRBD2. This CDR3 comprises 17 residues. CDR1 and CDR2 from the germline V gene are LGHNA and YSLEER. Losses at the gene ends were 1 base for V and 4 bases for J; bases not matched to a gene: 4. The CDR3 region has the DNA TGCGCCAGCAGCCAAGCCCCTAGCGGGAGGGGCACCGGGGAGCTGTTTTTT. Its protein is CASSQAPSGRGTGELFF.

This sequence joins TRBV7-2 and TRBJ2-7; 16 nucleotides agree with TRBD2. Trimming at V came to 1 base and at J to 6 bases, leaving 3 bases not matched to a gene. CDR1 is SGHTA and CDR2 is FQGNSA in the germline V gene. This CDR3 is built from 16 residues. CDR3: CASSLGGTSGRGEQYF. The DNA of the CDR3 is TGTGCCAGCAGCTTAGGAGGGACTAGCGGGAGGGGCGAGCAGTACTTC.

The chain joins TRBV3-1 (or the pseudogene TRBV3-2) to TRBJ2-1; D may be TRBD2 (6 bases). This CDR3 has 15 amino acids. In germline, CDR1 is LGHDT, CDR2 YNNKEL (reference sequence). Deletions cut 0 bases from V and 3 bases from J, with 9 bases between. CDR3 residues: CASSQEGGFYNEQFF. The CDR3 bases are TGTGCCAGCAGCCAAGAGGGGGGTTTCTACAATGAGCAGTTCTTC.

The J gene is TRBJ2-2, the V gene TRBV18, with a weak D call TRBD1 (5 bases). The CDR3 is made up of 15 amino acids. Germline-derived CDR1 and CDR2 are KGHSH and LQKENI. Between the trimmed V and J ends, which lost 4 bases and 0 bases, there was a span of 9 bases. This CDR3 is CASSRLDTNTGELFF. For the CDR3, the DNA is TGTGCCAGCTCACGTCTGGACACGAACACCGGGGAGCTGTTTTTT.

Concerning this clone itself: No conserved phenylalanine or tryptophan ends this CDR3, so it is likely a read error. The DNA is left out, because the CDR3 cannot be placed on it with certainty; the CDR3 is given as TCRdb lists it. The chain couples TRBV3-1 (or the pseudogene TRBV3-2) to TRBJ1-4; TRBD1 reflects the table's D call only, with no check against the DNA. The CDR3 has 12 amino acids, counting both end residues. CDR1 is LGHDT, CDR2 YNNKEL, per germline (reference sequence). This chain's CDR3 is CASSTFPQGLWI.

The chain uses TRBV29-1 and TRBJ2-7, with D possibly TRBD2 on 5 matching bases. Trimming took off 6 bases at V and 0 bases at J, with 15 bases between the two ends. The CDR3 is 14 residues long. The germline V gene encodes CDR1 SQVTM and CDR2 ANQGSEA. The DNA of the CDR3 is TGCAGCGTGGCGGGCTATTTGAACTCCTACGAGCAGTACTTC. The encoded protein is CSVAGYLNSYEQYF.

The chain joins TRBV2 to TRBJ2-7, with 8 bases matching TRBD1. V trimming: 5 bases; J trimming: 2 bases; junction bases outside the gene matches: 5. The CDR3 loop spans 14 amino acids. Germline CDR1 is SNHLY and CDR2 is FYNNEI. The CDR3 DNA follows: TGTGCCAGCAGTAATTCAGGGGGCCCCTACGAGCAGTACTTC. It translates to CASSNSGGPYEQYF. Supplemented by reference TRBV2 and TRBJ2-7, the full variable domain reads EPEVTQTPSHQVTQMGQEVILRCVPISNHLYFYWYRQILGQKVEFLVSFYNNEISEKSEIFDDQFSVERPDGSNFTLKIRSTKLEDSAMYFCASSNSGGPYEQYFGPGTRLTVT.

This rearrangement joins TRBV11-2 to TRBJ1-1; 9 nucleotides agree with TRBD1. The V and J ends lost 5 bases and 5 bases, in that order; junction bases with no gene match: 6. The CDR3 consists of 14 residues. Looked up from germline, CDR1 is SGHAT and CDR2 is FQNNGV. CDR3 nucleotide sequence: TGTGCCAGCAGCCAACAGGGGGCGGTGACTGAAGCTTTCTTT. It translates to CASSQQGAVTEAFF.

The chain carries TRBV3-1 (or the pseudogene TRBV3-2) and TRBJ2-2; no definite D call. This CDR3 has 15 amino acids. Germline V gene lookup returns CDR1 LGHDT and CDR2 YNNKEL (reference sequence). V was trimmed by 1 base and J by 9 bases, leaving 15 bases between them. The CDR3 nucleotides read TGTGCCAGCAGCCAAGCGAATTTTGCGCACCGGGAGCTGTTTTTT. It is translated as CASSQANFAHRELFF.

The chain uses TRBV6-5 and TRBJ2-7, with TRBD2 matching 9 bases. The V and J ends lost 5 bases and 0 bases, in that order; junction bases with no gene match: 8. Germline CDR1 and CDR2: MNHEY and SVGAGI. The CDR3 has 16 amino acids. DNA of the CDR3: TGTGCCAGCAGTAACTGGGCTAGCGGGGACTCCTACGAGCAGTACTTC. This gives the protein CASSNWASGDSYEQYF.

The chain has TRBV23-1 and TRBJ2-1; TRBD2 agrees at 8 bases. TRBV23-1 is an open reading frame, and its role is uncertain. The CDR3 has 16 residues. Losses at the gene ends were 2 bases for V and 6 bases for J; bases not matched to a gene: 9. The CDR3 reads CASSQVFGRGPNEQFF. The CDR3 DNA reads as TGCGCCAGCAGTCAAGTTTTCGGGAGGGGCCCCAATGAGCAGTTCTTC.

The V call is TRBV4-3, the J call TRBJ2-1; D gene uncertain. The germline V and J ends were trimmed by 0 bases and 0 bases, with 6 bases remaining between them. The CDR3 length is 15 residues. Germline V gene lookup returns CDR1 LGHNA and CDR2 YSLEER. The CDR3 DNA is TGCGCCAGCAGCCAAGAAGTCAGCTCCTACAATGAGCAGTTCTTC. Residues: CASSQEVSSYNEQFF.